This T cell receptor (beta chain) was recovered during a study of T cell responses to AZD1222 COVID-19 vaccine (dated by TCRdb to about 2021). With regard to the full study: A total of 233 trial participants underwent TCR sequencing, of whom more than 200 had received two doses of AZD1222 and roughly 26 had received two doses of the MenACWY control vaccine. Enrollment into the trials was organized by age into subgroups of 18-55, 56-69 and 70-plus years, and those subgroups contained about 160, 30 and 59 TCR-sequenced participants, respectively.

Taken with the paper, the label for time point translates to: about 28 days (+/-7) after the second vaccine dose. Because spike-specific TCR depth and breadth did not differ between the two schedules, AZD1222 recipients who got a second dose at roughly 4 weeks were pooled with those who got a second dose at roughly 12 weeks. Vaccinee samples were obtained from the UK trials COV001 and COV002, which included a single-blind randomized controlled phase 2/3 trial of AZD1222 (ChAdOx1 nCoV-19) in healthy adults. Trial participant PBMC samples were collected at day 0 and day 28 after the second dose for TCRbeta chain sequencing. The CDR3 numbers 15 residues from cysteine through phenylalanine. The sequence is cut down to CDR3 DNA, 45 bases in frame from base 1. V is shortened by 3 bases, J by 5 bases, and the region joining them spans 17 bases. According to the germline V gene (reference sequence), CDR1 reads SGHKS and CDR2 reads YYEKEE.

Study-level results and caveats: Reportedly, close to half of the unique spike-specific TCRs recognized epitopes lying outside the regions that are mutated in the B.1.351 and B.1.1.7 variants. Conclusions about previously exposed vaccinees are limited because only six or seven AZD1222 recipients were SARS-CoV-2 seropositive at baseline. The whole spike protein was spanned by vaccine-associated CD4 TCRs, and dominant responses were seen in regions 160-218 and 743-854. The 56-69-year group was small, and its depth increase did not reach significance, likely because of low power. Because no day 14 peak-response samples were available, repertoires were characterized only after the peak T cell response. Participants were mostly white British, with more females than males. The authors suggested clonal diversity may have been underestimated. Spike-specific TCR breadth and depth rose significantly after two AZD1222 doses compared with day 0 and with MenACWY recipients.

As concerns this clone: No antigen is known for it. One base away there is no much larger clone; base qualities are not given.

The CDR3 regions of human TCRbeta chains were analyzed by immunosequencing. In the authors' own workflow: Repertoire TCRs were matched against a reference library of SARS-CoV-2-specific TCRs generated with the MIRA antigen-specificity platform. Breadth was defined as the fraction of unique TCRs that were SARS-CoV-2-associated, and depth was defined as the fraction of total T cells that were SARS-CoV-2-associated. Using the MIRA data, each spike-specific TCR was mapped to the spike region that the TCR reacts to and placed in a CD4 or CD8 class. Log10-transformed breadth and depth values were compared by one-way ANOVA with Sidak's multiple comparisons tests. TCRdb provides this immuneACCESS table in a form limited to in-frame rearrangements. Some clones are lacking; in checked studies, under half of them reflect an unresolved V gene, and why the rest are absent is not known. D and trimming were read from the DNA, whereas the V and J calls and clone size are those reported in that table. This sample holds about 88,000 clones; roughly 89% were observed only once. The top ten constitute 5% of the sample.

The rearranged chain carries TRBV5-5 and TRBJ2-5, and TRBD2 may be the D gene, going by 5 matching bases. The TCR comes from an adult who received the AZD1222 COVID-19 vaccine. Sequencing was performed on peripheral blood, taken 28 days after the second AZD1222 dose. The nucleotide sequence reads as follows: TGTGCCAGCAGCTCCAGGACTGGTCCCGGGGAGACCCAGTACTTC. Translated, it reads CASSSRTGPGETQYF. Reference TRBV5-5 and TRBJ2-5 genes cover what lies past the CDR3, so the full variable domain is DAGVTQSPTHLIKTRGQQVTLRCSPISGHKSVSWYQQVLGQGPQFIFQYYEKEERGRGNFPDRFSARQFPNYSSELNVNALLLGDSALYLCASSSRTGPGETQYFGPGTRLLVL.